The rows below give T cell receptor beta chains drawn from one sample of a study of OX40 agonist ivuxolimab in advanced cancers. Repertoires were generated with immunoSEQ multiplex PCR, while TCRdb's copy carries only in-frame clones and drops some. The sample lists around 73,000 clones; 85% to 90% were seen once. This specimen consisted of CD4+ or CD8+ T cells sorted from blood, obtained in a trial of the OX40 agonist ivuxolimab. These receptors were taken from an adult with an advanced solid tumor such as melanoma, head and neck, liver or kidney cancer. Both conserved end residues are trimmed from each CDR3. The order of the fields is clone size, J gene, V gene, CDR3 protein. Only some rows state a clone size, as once, few, many or a class for expanded clones.

NA | TRBJ1-2 | TRBV6-6 | ASSYGINYGYT
once | TRBJ2-1 | TRBV5-1 | ASSLTTGNNEQF
NA | TRBJ1-2 | TRBV5-1 | ASSEGGANYGYT
NA | TRBJ2-1 | TRBV7-8 | ASSLAYRARYNEQF
NA | TRBJ2-3 | TRBV28 | ASRHRPHRVYSTDTQY
once | TRBJ1-4 | TRBV2 | ASIRDTSGEKLF
NA | TRBJ1-6 | TRBV28 | ASSSPAGQGTSPLH
NA | TRBJ1-2 | TRBV18 | ASSTTGTDYGYT
once | TRBJ1-1 | TRBV29-1 | SVGPRMNTEAF
NA | TRBJ2-7 | TRBV6-1 | ASSQGLANTYEQY
NA | TRBJ1-5 | TRBV27 | ASRSGGRGQPQH
NA | TRBJ1-2 | TRBV14 | ASSHGRAHYGYT
NA | TRBJ2-3 | TRBV4-1 | ASSQGSGTAKDTQY
few | TRBJ2-5 | TRBV7-9 | ASSRSSGQETQY
NA | TRBJ1-3 | TRBV5-1 | ASSSRDSGNTIY
NA | TRBJ2-5 | TRBV7-9 | ASSSKGGRESETQY
NA | TRBJ2-3 | TRBV2 | ASSEAPVGDTQY
NA | TRBJ2-3 | TRBV14 | ASSQDLGHTDTQY
NA | TRBJ2-5 | TRBV28 | ASNLVGRGQETQY
NA | TRBJ2-7 | TRBV28 | ASRRGSYEQY
NA | TRBJ2-1 | TRBV7-9 | ASSLEAGRDNEQF
once | TRBJ2-4 | TRBV2 | ASSDRRNIQY
NA | TRBJ1-1 | TRBV19 | ASSENRNTEAF
NA | TRBJ2-5 | TRBV9 | ASSPRGGSETQY
few | TRBJ1-2 | TRBV27 | ASSPDTYGYT
NA | TRBJ1-3 | TRBV5-1 | ASSQSGLQNTIY
once | TRBJ2-5 | TRBV5-6 | ASSLVRTGIQTQY
NA | TRBJ1-3 | TRBV2 | ASSTGTGPISSGNTIY
NA | TRBJ1-1 | TRBV7-8 | ASSLVDRDAF
NA | TRBJ2-3 | TRBV4-1 | ASSRGPGTSGREPRDTQY
NA | TRBJ2-3 | TRBV5-1 | ASSLDSPSYTDTQY
NA | TRBJ2-3 | TRBV5-6 | ASSFGGPTQY
NA | TRBJ1-2 | TRBV28 | ASREGTGNQNGYT
NA | TRBJ1-2 | TRBV18 | ASSPPVQAYGYT
NA | TRBJ1-4 | TRBV19 | ASSIARGGEKLF
NA | TRBJ2-2 | TRBV19 | ASSIGQGTGELF
NA | TRBJ1-2 | TRBV6-5 | ASSHASNYGYT
NA | TRBJ2-1 | TRBV5-1 | ASSLGTSGRSLGL
NA | TRBJ1-1 | TRBV2 | ASSLAEGTEAF
NA | NA | TRBV6-1 | ASSSLSGSFYEQY
NA | TRBJ2-5 | TRBV2 | ASSDGGSQETQY
NA | TRBJ2-3 | TRBV4-2 | ASSQEGWDTQY
NA | TRBJ1-1 | TRBV19 | ASSIDVVNTEAF
NA | TRBJ2-3 | TRBV11-3 | ASSPRDRITDTQY
NA | TRBJ1-6 | TRBV30 | AWTGQANSPLH
once | TRBJ2-7 | TRBV5-1 | ASSLSGTASYEQY
NA | TRBJ2-1 | TRBV7-3 | ASRRTGGSWRPNEQF
once | TRBJ1-2 | TRBV2 | ASSRGPGGYT
NA | TRBJ1-2 | TRBV6-5 | ASRSTDVQGYT